The 29 T cell receptor beta chains presented below share a single source sample, sequenced in a study of patients and donors after allogeneic stem cell transplantation. TCRdb called the RT-PCR reads again in MiXCR, with one record for every CDR3 protein. The sample consists of 150,000 to 200,000 distinct CDR3 sequences, about a quarter of them appearing once. Input material: blood, either unsorted or a sorted T cell fraction (not recorded which). These receptors originate from a human donor who was either an allogeneic HSCT recipient or a stem cell or donor lymphocyte infusion donor (not recorded which). It is not recorded whose cells these are; they may come from a transplant donor.

This chain joins TRBV20-1 and TRBJ1-4, with unresolved D. Germline loops: CDR1 DFQATT, CDR2 SNEGSKA (reference sequence). V was shortened by 5 bases and J by 6 bases, with 19 bases between the two germline ends. This CDR3 comprises 15 residues. The CDR3 region has the DNA TGCAGTGCTCCTCATCGGCCGTTTAAGGATGAAAAACTGTTTTTT. Protein product: CSAPHRPFKDEKLFF.

This clonotype was seen ten or more times. The chain is built from TRBV7-9 and TRBJ1-6; D unresolved. The CDR3 runs 14 residues. CDR1 is SEHNR and CDR2 is FQNEAQ in the germline V gene (reference sequence). V shed 5 bases and J shed 8 bases, with 13 bases lying between them. In DNA, the CDR3 is TGTGCCAGCAGCGCAGAGGAGGGTTATTCACCCCTCCACTTT. As protein: CASSAEEGYSPLHF.

As regards this clonotype: At one of its ends the junction is not consistent with the germline gene, which may arise from a read error. In DNA, the CDR3 is TGCGCCTGCAGCTCCTGGACGGACCAGTACGAGCAGTACTTC. Translating gives CACSSWTDQYEQYF. This chain connects TRBV5-1 to TRBJ2-7, with D unresolved. Germline values: CDR1 SGHRS, CDR2 YFSETQ. This CDR3 has 14 amino acids.

This clonotype was observed a few times. The chain uses TRBV20-1 and TRBJ1-1; D is ambiguous. Germline CDR1 is DFQATT and CDR2 is SNEGSKA (reference sequence). The CDR3 totals 13 residues. Between the trimmed V and J ends, which lost 0 bases and 4 bases, there was a span of 9 bases. The DNA of the CDR3 is TGCAGTGCTAGAGAAGGGTCGGGCACTGAAGCTTTCTTT. Amino acids: CSAREGSGTEAFF.

The chain recombines TRBV20-1 with TRBJ2-7; possibly TRBD2 for D (7 bases). CDR3 length equals 14 residues. Germline CDR1 reads DFQATT; CDR2 reads SNEGSKA (reference sequence). The V and J ends lost 3 bases and 0 bases respectively, with 12 bases between them. The CDR3 sequence is CSASPGGASYEQYF. The CDR3 region has the DNA TGCAGTGCTAGCCCGGGGGGCGCCTCCTACGAGCAGTACTTC.

This clonotype was seen a handful of times. This sequence joins TRBV20-1 and TRBJ1-2; maybe TRBD1 (5 bases). Germline V gene data show CDR1 as DFQATT and CDR2 as SNEGSKA (reference sequence). The CDR3 length is 13 residues. With 0 bases removed from V and 2 bases from J, the gap between germline ends came to 7 bases. The CDR3 DNA sequence: TGCAGTGCTAGAGAGACAGTCAACTATGGCTACACCTTC. Translated, it gives CSARETVNYGYTF.

The sample holds a few counts of this clonotype. The chain is built from TRBV7-2 and TRBJ1-4; D remains ambiguous. Per germline, CDR1 SGHTA and CDR2 FQGNSA. The V end lost 8 bases, the J end lost 8 bases, and 15 bases lay between the germline ends. The CDR3 length is 13 residues. The CDR3 protein is CASSGGEWEKLFF. The CDR3 DNA sequence: TGTGCCAGCTCCGGCGGGGAGTGGGAAAAACTGTTTTTT.

This clonotype was observed a few times. The chain uses TRBV5-6 and TRBJ2-7; 9 bases align to TRBD1. The junction had 8 bases not matched to a gene; V was cut back by 4 bases and J by 3 bases. The germline CDR1 and CDR2 sequences are SGHDT and YYEEEE. The CDR3 runs 15 residues. The CDR3 DNA is TGTGCCAGCAGCCACAACACAGGGGGCATCTACGAGCAGTACTTC. This codes for CASSHNTGGIYEQYF.

The chain combines TRBV29-1 with TRBJ2-1, with 10 bases fitting TRBD2. The trim removed 6 bases at V and 0 bases at J, leaving 8 bases unmatched. This CDR3 region has 16 residues. Germline V gene data show CDR1 as SQVTM and CDR2 as ANQGSEA. The CDR3 nucleotides read TGCAGCGTCCATAGCGGGGGGCTCCGCTCCTACAATGAGCAGTTCTTC. This sequence encodes CSVHSGGLRSYNEQFF.

This clonotype was detected a few times. The gene calls are TRBV29-1 and TRBJ2-3; 8 nucleotides align to TRBD2. The germline V gene has CDR1 SQVTM and CDR2 ANQGSEA. V trimming: 1 base; J trimming: 2 bases; junction bases outside the gene matches: 5. The CDR3 is 15 amino acids. The CDR3 DNA reads as TGCAGCGTTGAAGGCTTAGCGGGGAACACAGATACGCAGTATTTT. Translation: CSVEGLAGNTDTQYF.

V gene TRBV21-1 combines with J gene TRBJ2-6; the table calls TRBD1, which could not be checked here. TRBV21-1 is deemed a pseudogene. The CDR3 has 15 residues. CDR3 sequence reads: CATGFGAYGANVLTF. CDR3 DNA sequence: TGTGCCACAGGATTTGGCGCTTATGGGGCCAACGTCCTGACTTTC.

The J gene is TRBJ1-6, the V gene TRBV12-3 or TRBV12-4; D perhaps matches TRBD1 (5 bases). The CDR3 loop spans 13 amino acids. The V end lost 1 base, the J end lost 9 bases, and 7 bases lay between the germline ends. CDR3 loop: CASSLGGASPLHF. CDR3 nucleotides: TGTGCCAGCAGTTTAGGTGGGGCTTCACCCCTCCACTTT.

The chain is built from TRBV4-2 and TRBJ1-4; TRBD1 is a possible D gene (5 bases). V was pared by 4 bases and J by 4 bases, with 13 bases between. Germline V gene lookup returns CDR1 LGHNA and CDR2 YNFKEQ. The CDR3 contains 15 residues. CDR3 amino acids: CASSPRDPFNEKLFF. The CDR3 DNA follows: TGTGCCAGCAGCCCACGGGACCCGTTTAATGAAAAACTGTTTTTT.

This clonotype turned up a few times. J is TRBJ1-5 and V is TRBV6-5; D ambiguous. Per the germline V gene, CDR1 is MNHEY and CDR2 is SVGAGI. Trimming cost V 2 bases and J 8 bases, with 10 bases left between them. The CDR3 loop spans 13 amino acids. The CDR3 region has the DNA TGTGCCAGCAGTTACGGCCTCGGGGAGCCCCAGCATTTT. Its protein product is CASSYGLGEPQHF.

The rearrangement joins TRBV20-1 to TRBJ2-5; D gene ambiguous. Trimming left V 5 bases short and J 1 base short, with 11 bases between. CDR3 length: 13 residues. Germline V gives CDR1 DFQATT, CDR2 SNEGSKA (reference sequence). The CDR3 DNA follows: TGCAGTGCTCGCTCCCGGGCCCAAGAGACCCAGTACTTC. This gives the protein CSARSRAQETQYF.

The chain carries TRBV12-3 or TRBV12-4 and TRBJ2-3; possible D gene TRBD1, 6 bases. The CDR3 totals 14 residues. Trimming cost V 6 bases and J 4 bases, with 14 bases left between them. The CDR3: CASRRQVGPDTQYF. CDR3 nucleotide sequence: TGTGCCAGCAGGAGACAGGTCGGACCAGATACGCAGTATTTT.

This clonotype was recorded many times. In DNA form, the CDR3 reads TGTGCCAGCACAGGATATAATTCACCCCTCCACTTT. Amino acids: CASTGYNSPLHF. J is TRBJ1-6 and V is TRBV21-1. TRBV21-1 is a pseudogene locus. The CDR3 consists of 12 residues.

The V and J genes are TRBV5-1 and TRBJ1-2, with D possibly matching TRBD1 (5 bases). Trimming removed 0 bases at V and 3 bases at J, with 9 bases between. This CDR3 is 14 amino acids long. CDR1 and CDR2 from the germline V gene are SGHRS and YFSETQ. CDR3 sequence reads: CASSLDGADYGYTF. The CDR3 DNA reads as TGCGCCAGCAGCTTGGATGGGGCGGACTATGGCTACACCTTC.

The chain uses TRBV7-9 and TRBJ1-2; 7 positions agree with TRBD1. The CDR3 covers 13 residues. J was trimmed by 6 bases and V by 4 bases; bases with no gene match: 5. CDR1 is SEHNR, CDR2 FQNEAQ, per germline (reference sequence). CDR3: CASSSDQGDGYTF. The CDR3 nucleotides are TGTGCCAGCAGCTCAGACCAGGGGGATGGCTACACCTTC.

The rearrangement joins TRBV20-1 to TRBJ2-1; TRBD1 matches at 7 bases. The germline V gene has CDR1 DFQATT and CDR2 SNEGSKA (reference sequence). Trimming took 2 bases from V and 10 from J; bases not matched to a gene: 5. This CDR3 contains 12 residues. The CDR3 DNA reads as TGCAGTGCTAGATTGACAGGGACAGAGCAGTTCTTC. As protein: CSARLTGTEQFF.

This clonotype appeared many times. The chain uses TRBV21-1 and TRBJ1-5. TRBV21-1 is shown as a pseudogene. The CDR3 is 13 amino acids. This CDR3 reads CASSKGTEGPQHF. The CDR3 DNA reads TGTGCCAGCAGCAAGGGGACGGAGGGGCCCCAGCATTTT.

This rearrangement joins TRBV5-1 to TRBJ2-3; 10 nucleotides line up with TRBD2. The V and J ends lost 4 bases and 5 bases, in that order; junction bases with no gene match: 4. CDR1 is SGHRS, CDR2 YFSETQ, per germline. This CDR3 has 14 residues. The CDR3 region has the DNA TGCGCCAGCAGCCTAGGGACTAGCGAAGATACGCAGTATTTT. Residues: CASSLGTSEDTQYF.

There are a few counts of this clonotype. The chain links TRBV5-5 to TRBJ1-1, with 11 bases that match TRBD1. Germline CDR1 and CDR2: SGHKS and YYEKEE (reference sequence). With V trimmed by 2 bases and J by 4 bases, 4 bases remained unmatched. The CDR3 extends over 15 amino acids. This CDR3 is CASSFRGQGVTEAFF. The CDR3 DNA is TGTGCCAGCAGCTTTAGGGGACAGGGGGTCACTGAAGCTTTCTTT. The variable domain in full, with the rest retrieved from reference TRBV5-5 and TRBJ1-1, is DAGVTQSPTHLIKTRGQQVTLRCSPISGHKSVSWYQQVLGQGPQFIFQYYEKEERGRGNFPDRFSARQFPNYSSELNVNALLLGDSALYLCASSFRGQGVTEAFFGQGTRLTVV.

This clonotype was counted at least ten times. V is TRBV6-2 or TRBV6-3 and J is TRBJ1-5, with no clear D. The CDR3 covers 14 residues. Germline lookup yields CDR1 MNHEY and CDR2 SVGEGT. Trimming left V 1 base short and J 4 bases short, with 8 bases between. The CDR3 DNA reads as TGTGCCAGCAGTTACTTTGACGGTAATCAGCCCCAGCATTTT. Amino acid sequence: CASSYFDGNQPQHF.

The rearrangement links TRBV27 to TRBJ2-1; D perhaps matches TRBD1 (6 bases). V was pared by 5 bases and J by 0 bases, with 17 bases between. In germline, CDR1 is MNHEY, CDR2 SMNVEV (reference sequence). CDR3 length: 17 amino acids. The CDR3 DNA reads TGTGCCAGCAGTCACCTCCAGGGGTTTTACTCCTACAATGAGCAGTTCTTC. It yields the protein CASSHLQGFYSYNEQFF.

The chain is built from TRBV28 and TRBJ2-5; possible D gene TRBD1, 7 bases. Trimming took off 8 bases at V and 5 bases at J, with 24 bases between the two ends. This CDR3 region has 16 residues. Per germline, CDR1 MDHEN and CDR2 SYDVKM. In DNA, the CDR3 is TGTGCCAGCTCATCATACAGGAGGGGGCGTTTGGAGACCCAGTACTTC. Protein: CASSSYRRGRLETQYF.

The chain has TRBV20-1 and TRBJ2-1; possible D gene TRBD1, 5 bases. Germline lookup yields CDR1 DFQATT and CDR2 SNEGSKA (reference sequence). This CDR3 has 11 residues. Trimming left V 6 bases short and J 10 bases short, with 13 bases between. CDR3 DNA: TGCAGTGCCAACAGGTACTGGGAGCAGTTCTTC. Its translation: CSANRYWEQFF.

This chain uses TRBV29-1 with TRBJ2-5; 9 positions agree with TRBD1. The CDR3 extends over 13 amino acids. J was trimmed by 3 bases and V by 3 bases; bases with no gene match: 2. Germline V gene sequence: CDR1 SQVTM, CDR2 ANQGSEA. The CDR3 nucleotides are TGCAGCGTTGATACAGGGGGCAAAGAGACCCAGTACTTC. Translating gives CSVDTGGKETQYF.

CDR3 DNA sequence: TGTGCCAGCAGTCCGGGGGGACAGAACACTGAAGCTTTCTTT. It translates to CASSPGGQNTEAFF. The J gene is TRBJ1-1, the V gene TRBV28; the D gene is possibly TRBD1 (6 bases). CDR1 is MDHEN, CDR2 SYDVKM, per germline. The CDR3 contains 14 residues. With 5 bases removed from V and 1 base from J, the gap between germline ends came to 11 bases.